This TCR beta chain is from a study of early T cells in non-severe SARS-CoV-2 infection (dated by TCRdb to about 2021). At the level of the whole study: Because TCR sequencing was done on bulk RNA from unsorted whole blood, the alpha and beta chains could not be paired.

V is pared back by 5 bases and J by 3 bases, with 15 bases lying between the germline termini. The CDR3 goes from the cysteine to the phenylalanine over 15 residues. CDR3 DNA only is kept here, 45 bases in frame from base 1. CDR1 LNHDA and CDR2 SQIVND were looked up in the germline V gene (reference sequence). The study was a case-control design nested within a healthcare worker cohort in London, UK, with weekly nasopharyngeal swab PCR tests and blood sampling. Healthcare workers were enrolled in the week of the UK lockdown, from 23 to 31 March 2020, and were followed every week for up to 16 weeks. Library generation was performed with 5' RACE. Sequencing took place on a NextSeq 500. In the TCR library protocol, unique molecular identifiers were attached to individual cDNA molecules to correct for PCR bias and sequencing error. Both TCR alpha and beta chains were sequenced, and tight co-correlation was observed between alpha and beta sequence abundances in each sample. The paper's processing steps were these. Decombinator V4 was used to annotate the V gene, J gene and CDR3 of the TCR sequences. TCRs were defined as expanded if a significant change between any two time points was detected under a Poisson model with p below 0.0001. Abundances of TCRs were expressed as counts per million after normalisation to the total number of TCRs sequenced in each sample. TRAV1-2 paired with TRAJ12, TRAJ20 or TRAJ33 defined MAIT TCRs, while TRAV10 paired with TRAJ18 defined iNKT TCRs. VDJdb, accessed 1 November 2021, was searched for CMV, EBV and SARS-CoV-2 annotated TCRs, with TCRs annotated for multiple antigens excluded. Starting from the raw public reads, TCRdb applied fastp trimming at Q25, assembled clones with MiXCR and retained in-frame beta chains. Every CDR3 protein is listed once, alongside the most common genes and DNA of its rows. The V and J calls shown here were made by TCRdb, not taken from the authors' results. In this sample the table shows around 27,000 distinct CDR3 sequences, just under 3% of which occur a single time. The top ten clonotypes cover about 0.72% of the sample.

This clonotype has ten or more counts. The antigen this receptor binds is unknown. Base qualities are not recorded, but no much larger clone differs from it by a single base. Overall study results and their limits: VDJdb matching was skewed toward anti-spike CD8 responses and likely underestimated virus-specific expansions by missing private and CD4 specificities.

The specimen was whole blood. This sequence originates from an adult who was a healthcare worker with PCR-confirmed SARS-CoV-2 infection or an uninfected control (not recorded which). The chain uses TRBV19 and TRBJ2-3; the D gene is possibly TRBD1 or TRBD2, each agreeing over 5 bases. The CDR3 region reads CASSPRDGWTDTQYF. The nucleotides read TGTGCCAGTAGTCCCCGGGACGGGTGGACAGATACGCAGTATTTT.